The clone carrying this TCR beta chain was observed a few times. As yet, its antigen is unknown. Germline CDR1 MNHEY, CDR2 SVGAGI. V was pared by 5 bases and J by 7 bases, with 21 bases between. CDR3 length: 15 residues. The method was immunoSEQ multiplex PCR; TCRdb's version includes in-frame clones alone and lacks a portion of them. The sample holds around 42,000 clones, about 87% seen once. These data come from a study of T cells in narcolepsy. Study-level findings and limits: HCRT-specific and TRIB2-specific autoreactive clonotypes appeared among same-patient CSF and blood CD4+ clonotypes. Autoreactive clone sequences were missing from some blood memory CD4+ repertoires. Reportedly, autoreactive clonotypes were serially detected in patients' blood but not controls'.

The chain joins TRBV6-5 to TRBJ2-7, with D possibly matching TRBD2 (6 bases). The sample consisted of CD45RA- memory CD4+ T cells from PBMCs. This receptor was taken from a human donor with narcolepsy. CDR3 bases: TGTGCCAGCAGTCCCTTGGCCCATAGGGCGGGGGAGCAGTACTTC. This codes for CASSPLAHRAGEQYF.